The clone carrying this T cell receptor (beta chain) was recorded a few times. Its antigen remains unknown. The data were taken from a study of cytomegalovirus exposure and HLA in healthy donors. The PCR ran on 60 Vbeta and 13 Jbeta primers. Clones were read by immunoSEQ multiplex PCR, and TCRdb kept only the in-frame ones, dropping some. Among over 150,000 clones, about 75% were seen once, and the ten largest hold around 3%. Study-wide findings and caveats: When analyzed later, the rates of TCR association showed variation by HLA locus, with DRB1 the most and HLA-C the fewest. Owing to their indistinguishability, certain V segments, notably TRBV6-2 and TRBV6-3, were excluded. Across donors, sequencing depth was assumed by presence/absence analyses to be roughly uniform.

CDR3 length equals 13 residues. With 6 bases clipped from V and 8 bases from J, the junction kept 3 bases outside the gene matches. Germline CDR1 is ENHRY and CDR2 is SYGVKD. The TCR originated in a woman aged 45-60 years in good health and CMV-seropositive. Source material: PBMCs. J is TRBJ1-6 and V is TRBV10-3; 8 nucleotides line up with TRBD1. CDR3 bases: TGTGCCATCAGGGACAGGGAAGATTCACCCCTCCACTTT. Its protein product is CAIRDREDSPLHF.